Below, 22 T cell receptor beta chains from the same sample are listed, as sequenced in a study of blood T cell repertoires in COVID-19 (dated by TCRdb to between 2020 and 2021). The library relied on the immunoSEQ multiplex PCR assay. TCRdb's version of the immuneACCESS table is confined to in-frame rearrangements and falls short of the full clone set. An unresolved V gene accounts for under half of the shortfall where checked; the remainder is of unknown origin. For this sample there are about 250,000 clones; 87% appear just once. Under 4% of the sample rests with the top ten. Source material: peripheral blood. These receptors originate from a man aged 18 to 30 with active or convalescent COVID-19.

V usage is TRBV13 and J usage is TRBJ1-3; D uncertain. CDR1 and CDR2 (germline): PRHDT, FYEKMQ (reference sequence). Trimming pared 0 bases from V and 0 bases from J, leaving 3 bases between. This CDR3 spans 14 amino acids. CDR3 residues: CASSLGYSGNTIYF. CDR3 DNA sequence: TGTGCCAGCAGCTTAGGTTACTCTGGAAACACCATATATTTT.

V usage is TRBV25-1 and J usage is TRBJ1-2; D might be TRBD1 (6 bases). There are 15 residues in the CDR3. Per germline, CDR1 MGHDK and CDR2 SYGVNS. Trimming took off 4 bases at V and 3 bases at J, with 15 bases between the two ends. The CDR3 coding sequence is TGTGCCAGCAGTGTACAAGTGGGGGCCCACTATGGCTACACCTTC. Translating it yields CASSVQVGAHYGYTF.

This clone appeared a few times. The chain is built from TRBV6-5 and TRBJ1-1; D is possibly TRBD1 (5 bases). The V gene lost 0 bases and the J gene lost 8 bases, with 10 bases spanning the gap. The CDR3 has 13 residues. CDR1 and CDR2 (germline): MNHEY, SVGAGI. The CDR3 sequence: CASSYSGGWEAFF. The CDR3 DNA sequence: TGTGCCAGCAGTTACTCGGGGGGTTGGGAAGCTTTCTTT.

CDR3 amino acids: CASRLSGLAGVEGFSWVYEQYF. Here the CDR3 DNA reads TGTGCAAGTCGCTTATCGGGACTAGCGGGAGTCGAGGGTTTTTCATGGGTTTACGAGCAGTACTTC. V gene TRBV12-2 combines with J gene TRBJ2-7; the table names TRBD2, a call not compared with the DNA. TRBV12-2 is assigned pseudogene status. The CDR3 runs 22 residues.

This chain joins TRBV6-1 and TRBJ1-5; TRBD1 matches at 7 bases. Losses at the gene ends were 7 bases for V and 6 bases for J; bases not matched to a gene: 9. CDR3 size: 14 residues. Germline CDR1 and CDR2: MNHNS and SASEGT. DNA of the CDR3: TGTGCCAGCACCGACAGGGCTTTGGGTCAGCCCCAGCATTTT. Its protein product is CASTDRALGQPQHF.

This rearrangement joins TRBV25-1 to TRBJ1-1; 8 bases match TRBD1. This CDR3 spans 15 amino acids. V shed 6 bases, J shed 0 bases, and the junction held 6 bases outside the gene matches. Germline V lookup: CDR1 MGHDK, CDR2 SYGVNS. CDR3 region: CASSNRGVMNTEAFF. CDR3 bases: TGTGCCAGCAGCAACAGGGGGGTCATGAACACTGAAGCTTTCTTT. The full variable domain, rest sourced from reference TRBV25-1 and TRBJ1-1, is EADIYQTPRYLVIGTGKKITLECSQTMGHDKMYWYQQDPGMELHLIHYSYGVNSTEKGDLSSESTVSRIRTEHFPLTLESARPSHTSQYLCASSNRGVMNTEAFFGQGTRLTVV.

This chain's CDR3 is CASSSMITGGNQPQHF. The CDR3 coding sequence is TGTGCCAGCAGCTCGATGATAACAGGAGGGAATCAGCCCCAGCATTTT. The rearrangement uses TRBV5-6 and TRBJ1-5, with D perhaps TRBD1 (5 bases). The germline V gene encodes CDR1 SGHDT and CDR2 YYEEEE. CDR3 length: 16 amino acids. Trimming removed 3 bases from V and 4 bases from J, with 17 bases in between.

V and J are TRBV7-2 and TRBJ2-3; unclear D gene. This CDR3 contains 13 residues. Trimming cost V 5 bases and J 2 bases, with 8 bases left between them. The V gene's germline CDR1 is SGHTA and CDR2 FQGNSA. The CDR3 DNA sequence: TGTGCCAGCAGCAGAACTTACACAGATACGCAGTATTTT. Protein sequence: CASSRTYTDTQYF.

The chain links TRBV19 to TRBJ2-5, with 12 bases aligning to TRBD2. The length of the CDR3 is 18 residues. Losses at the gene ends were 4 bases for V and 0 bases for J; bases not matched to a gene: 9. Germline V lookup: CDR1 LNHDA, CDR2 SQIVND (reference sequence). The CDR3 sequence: CASSSVRTSGTYQETQYF. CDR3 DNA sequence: TGTGCCAGTAGTAGCGTAAGGACTAGCGGGACGTACCAAGAGACCCAGTACTTC.

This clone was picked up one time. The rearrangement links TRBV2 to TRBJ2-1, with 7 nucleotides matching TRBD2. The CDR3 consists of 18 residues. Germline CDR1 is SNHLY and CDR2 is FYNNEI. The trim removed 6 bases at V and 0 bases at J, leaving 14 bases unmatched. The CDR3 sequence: CASSRDTRLASSYNEQFF. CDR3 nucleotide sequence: TGTGCCAGCAGCCGAGATACGCGACTAGCCAGCTCCTACAATGAGCAGTTCTTC.

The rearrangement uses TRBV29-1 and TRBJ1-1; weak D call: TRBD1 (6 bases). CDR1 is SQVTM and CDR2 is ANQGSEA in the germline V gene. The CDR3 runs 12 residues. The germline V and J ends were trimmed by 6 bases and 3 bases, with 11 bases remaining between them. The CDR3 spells CSVDQGYTEAFF. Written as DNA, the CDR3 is TGCAGCGTCGACCAGGGGTACACTGAAGCTTTCTTT.

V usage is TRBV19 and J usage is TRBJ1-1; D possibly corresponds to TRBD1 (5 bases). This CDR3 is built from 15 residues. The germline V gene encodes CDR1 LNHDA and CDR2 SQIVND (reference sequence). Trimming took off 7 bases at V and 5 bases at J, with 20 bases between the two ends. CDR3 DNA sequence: TGTGCCAGTACCGGCTCGGATGTCGGGGGAACTGAAGCTTTCTTT. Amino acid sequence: CASTGSDVGGTEAFF.

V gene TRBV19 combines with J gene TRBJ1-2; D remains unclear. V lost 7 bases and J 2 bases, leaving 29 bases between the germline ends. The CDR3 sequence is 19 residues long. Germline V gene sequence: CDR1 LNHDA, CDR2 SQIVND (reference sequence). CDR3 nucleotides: TGTGCCAGTACCCGGTTGGGTCACGGGTCCCTATCCCCCAACTATGGCTACACCTTC. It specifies CASTRLGHGSLSPNYGYTF.

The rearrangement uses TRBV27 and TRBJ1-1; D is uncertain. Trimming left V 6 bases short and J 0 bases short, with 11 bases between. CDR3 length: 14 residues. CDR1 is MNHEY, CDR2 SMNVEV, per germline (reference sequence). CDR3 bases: TGTGCCAGCAGCGAGAATACCGTGAACACTGAAGCTTTCTTT. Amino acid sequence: CASSENTVNTEAFF.

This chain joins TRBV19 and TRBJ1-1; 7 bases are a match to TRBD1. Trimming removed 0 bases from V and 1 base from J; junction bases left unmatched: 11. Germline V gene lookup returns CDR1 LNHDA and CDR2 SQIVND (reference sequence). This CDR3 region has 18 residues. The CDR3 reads CASSIDPLRQGKNTEAFF. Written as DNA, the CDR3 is TGTGCCAGTAGTATAGACCCCCTCAGACAGGGAAAGAACACTGAAGCTTTCTTT.

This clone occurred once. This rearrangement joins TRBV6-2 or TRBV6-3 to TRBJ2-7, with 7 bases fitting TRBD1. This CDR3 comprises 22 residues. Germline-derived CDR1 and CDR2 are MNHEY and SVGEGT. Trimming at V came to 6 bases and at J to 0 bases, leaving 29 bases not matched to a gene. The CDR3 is CASSLRDRIDRVQVEVSYEQYF. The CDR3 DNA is TGTGCCAGCAGCCTTCGGGACAGAATCGATAGGGTTCAGGTTGAGGTCTCCTACGAGCAGTACTTC.

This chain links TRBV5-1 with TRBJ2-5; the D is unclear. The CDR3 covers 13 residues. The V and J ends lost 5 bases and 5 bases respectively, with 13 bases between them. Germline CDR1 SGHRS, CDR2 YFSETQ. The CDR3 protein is CASSTLYRETQYF. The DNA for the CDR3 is TGCGCCAGCAGTACGCTTTATCGGGAGACCCAGTACTTC.

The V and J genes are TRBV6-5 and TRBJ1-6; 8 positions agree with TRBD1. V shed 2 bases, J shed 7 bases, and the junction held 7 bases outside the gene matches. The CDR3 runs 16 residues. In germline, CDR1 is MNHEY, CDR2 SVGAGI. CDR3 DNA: TGTGCCAGCAGTTACCGTGGACAGGGAGAAAATTCACCCCTCCACTTT. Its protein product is CASSYRGQGENSPLHF.

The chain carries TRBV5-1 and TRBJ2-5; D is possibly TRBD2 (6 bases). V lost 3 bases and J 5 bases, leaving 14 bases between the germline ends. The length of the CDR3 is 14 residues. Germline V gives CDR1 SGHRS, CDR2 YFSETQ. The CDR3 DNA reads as TGCGCCAGCAGCTCGAATAGCGGTACGGAGACCCAGTACTTC. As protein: CASSSNSGTETQYF.

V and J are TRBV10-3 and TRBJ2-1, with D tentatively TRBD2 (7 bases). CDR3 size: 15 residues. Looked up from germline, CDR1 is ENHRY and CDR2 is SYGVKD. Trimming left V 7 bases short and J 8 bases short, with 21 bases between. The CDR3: CAINAGEGKRHEQFF. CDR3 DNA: TGTGCCATCAATGCAGGGGAGGGAAAAAGACATGAGCAGTTCTTC.

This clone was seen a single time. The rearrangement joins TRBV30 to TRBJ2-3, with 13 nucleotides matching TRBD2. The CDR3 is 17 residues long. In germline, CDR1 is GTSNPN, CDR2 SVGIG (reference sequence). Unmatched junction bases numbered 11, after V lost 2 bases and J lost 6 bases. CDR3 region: CAWSSPLAGGLMDTQYF. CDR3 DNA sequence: TGTGCCTGGAGTTCCCCACTAGCGGGGGGGCTAATGGATACGCAGTATTTT.

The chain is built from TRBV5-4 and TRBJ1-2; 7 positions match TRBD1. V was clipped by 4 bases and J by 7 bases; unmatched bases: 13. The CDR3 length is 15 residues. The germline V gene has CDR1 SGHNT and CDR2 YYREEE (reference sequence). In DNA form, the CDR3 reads TGTGCCAGCAGCACAGAACAGGGGATACTCTTTGGCTACACCTTC. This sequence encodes CASSTEQGILFGYTF.